This TCR beta chain was identified during a study of T cell repertoires in cytomegalovirus infection (dated by TCRdb to the late 2010s). In terms of the full investigation: Donor HLA type was relevant to the analysis, as public TCR beta signatures indicated carriage of CMV infection together with the matching HLA type.

General conclusions and limits of the study: The ex vivo response was dominated by HLA-C-restricted CMV-specific TCR beta clonotypes, which also provided the single most frequent clonotype in two of eight donors. In both this cohort and an independent cohort of 352 donors, the cumulative frequency of public TCR beta family members distinguished carriers of CMV infection plus the relevant HLA type.

Notes on this clonotype: Which antigen it targets is not known. Per-base quality was not reported, and no clone a single base away is much larger than it.

Sequencing instrument: Illumina HiSeq 1500. The public reads were run again by TCRdb, first through fastp at Q25 and then through MiXCR, and only productive beta chains were kept. One record per CDR3 amino acid sequence lists the most common genes and DNA. The sample records some 100,000 distinct CDR3 sequences, 20% to 30% of which are singletons. The ten largest make up 39% of the sample. The germline V end is reduced by 5 bases and the J end by 4 bases; junction bases left unmatched: 11. The germline V gene supplies CDR1 MNHEY and CDR2 SVGEGT. The CDR3 holds 17 amino acids from the cysteine to the phenylalanine. Here the CDR3 DNA is all that survives: 51 bases in frame from base 1.

This receptor chain uses TRBV6-2 or TRBV6-3 and TRBJ2-1, with 10 junctional bases fitting TRBD2. Sequenced material: CD8+ T cells from PBMCs. The sequence came from a human donor in good health (CMV status not recorded). Some clones in this sample may be carry-over from other donors' samples. The CDR3 protein sequence reads: CASSTPSQAGGYNEQFF. At the DNA level, the sequence is TGTGCCAGCAGTACCCCTTCTCAAGCGGGGGGGTACAATGAGCAGTTCTTC.